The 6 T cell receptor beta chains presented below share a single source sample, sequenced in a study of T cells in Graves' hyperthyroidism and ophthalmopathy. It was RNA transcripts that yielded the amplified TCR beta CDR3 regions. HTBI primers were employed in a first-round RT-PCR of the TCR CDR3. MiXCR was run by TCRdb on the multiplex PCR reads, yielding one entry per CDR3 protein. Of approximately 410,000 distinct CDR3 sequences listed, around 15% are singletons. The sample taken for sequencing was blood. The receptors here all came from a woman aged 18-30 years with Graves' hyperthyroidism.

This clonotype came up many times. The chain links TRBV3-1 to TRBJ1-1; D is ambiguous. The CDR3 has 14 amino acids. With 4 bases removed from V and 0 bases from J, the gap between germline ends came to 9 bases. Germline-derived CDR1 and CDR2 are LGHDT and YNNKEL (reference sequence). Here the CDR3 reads CASSPYRMNTEAFF. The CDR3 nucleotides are TGTGCCAGCAGCCCTTACAGAATGAACACTGAAGCTTTCTTT.

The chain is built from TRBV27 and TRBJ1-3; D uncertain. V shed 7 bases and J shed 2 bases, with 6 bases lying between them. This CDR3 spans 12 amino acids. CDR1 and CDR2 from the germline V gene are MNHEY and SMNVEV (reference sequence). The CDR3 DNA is TGTGCCAGCAAAGCGGCTGGAAACACCATATATTTT. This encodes CASKAAGNTIYF.

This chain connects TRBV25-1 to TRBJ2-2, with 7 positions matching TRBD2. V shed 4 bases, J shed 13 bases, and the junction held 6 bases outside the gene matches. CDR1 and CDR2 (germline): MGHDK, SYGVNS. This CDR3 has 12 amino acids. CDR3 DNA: TGTGCCAGCAGTGCCCCTTGGGAGGGGCTGTTTTTT. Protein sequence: CASSAPWEGLFF.

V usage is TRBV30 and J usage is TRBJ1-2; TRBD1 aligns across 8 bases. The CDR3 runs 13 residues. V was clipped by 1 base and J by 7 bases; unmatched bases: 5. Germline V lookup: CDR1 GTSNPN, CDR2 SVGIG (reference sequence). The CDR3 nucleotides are TGTGCCTGGAGTGCGGGTACAGGGGGTGGCTACACCTTC. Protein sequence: CAWSAGTGGGYTF.

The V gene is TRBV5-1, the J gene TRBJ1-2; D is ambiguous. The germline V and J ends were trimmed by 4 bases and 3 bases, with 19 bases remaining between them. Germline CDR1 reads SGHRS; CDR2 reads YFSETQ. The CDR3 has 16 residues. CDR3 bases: TGCGCCAGCAGCGCCCGGGAGCGACCTTTGTACTATGGCTACACCTTC. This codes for CASSARERPLYYGYTF.

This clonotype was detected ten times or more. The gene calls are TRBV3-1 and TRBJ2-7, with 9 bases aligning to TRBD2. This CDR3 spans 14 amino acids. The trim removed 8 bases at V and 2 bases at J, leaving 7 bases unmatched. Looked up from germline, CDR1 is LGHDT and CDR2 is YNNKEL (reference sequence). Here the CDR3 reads CASRSGSSTYEQYF. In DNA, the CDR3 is TGTGCCAGCCGTAGCGGGAGTAGTACCTACGAGCAGTACTTC.